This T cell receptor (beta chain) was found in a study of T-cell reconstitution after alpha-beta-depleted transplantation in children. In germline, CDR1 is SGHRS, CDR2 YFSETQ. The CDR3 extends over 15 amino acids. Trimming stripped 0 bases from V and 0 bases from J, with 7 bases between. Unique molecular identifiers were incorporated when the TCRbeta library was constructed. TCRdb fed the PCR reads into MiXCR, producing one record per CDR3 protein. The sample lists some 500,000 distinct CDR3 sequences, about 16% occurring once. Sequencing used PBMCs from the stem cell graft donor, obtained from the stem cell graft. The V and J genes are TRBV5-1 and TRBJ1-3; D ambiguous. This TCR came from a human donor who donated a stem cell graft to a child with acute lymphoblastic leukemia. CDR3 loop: CASSLARNSGNTIYF. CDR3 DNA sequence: TGCGCCAGCAGCTTGGCACGGAACTCTGGAAACACCATATATTTT. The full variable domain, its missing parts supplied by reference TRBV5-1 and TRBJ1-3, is KAGVTQTPRYLIKTRGQQVTLSCSPISGHRSVSWYQQTPGQGLQFLFEYFSETQRNKGNFPGRFSGRQFSNSRSEMNVSTLELGDSALYLCASSLARNSGNTIYFGEGSWLTVV.